The T cell receptor beta chain under discussion was sequenced for a study of cytomegalovirus exposure and HLA in healthy donors. Germline loops: CDR1 SGDLS, CDR2 YYNGEE. The CDR3 has 13 residues. The V end was cut by 0 bases, the J end by 4 bases, with 4 bases between. The PCR used 60 Vbeta and 13 Jbeta primers. Per the authors' pipeline: A later analysis counted 80 million or so unique TCR beta chains, some 11 million shared. The method was immunoSEQ multiplex PCR; TCRdb's version includes in-frame clones alone and lacks a portion of them. V, J and clone size derive from that table, while D and trimming were established from the DNA sequence. The repertoire holds over 150,000 clones, with 60% to 85% as singletons.

The chain links TRBV9 to TRBJ2-2; D call uncertain. Sequencing was carried out using PBMCs. The TCR sequence derives from a woman aged 18-30 years in good health and CMV-seronegative. The CDR3 DNA is TGTGCCAGCAGCGTAGCAGGCACCGGGGAGCTGTTTTTT. Translated: CASSVAGTGELFF.